One and the same sample provided the 12 T cell receptor beta chains below, sequenced in a study of response to subunit inactivated influenza vaccine. TCRdb used MiXCR to reprocess the RT-PCR reads, holding one entry per CDR3 protein. The sample shows about 520,000 distinct CDR3 sequences, approximately 11% of them seen only once. Sequenced material: PBMCs from blood, taken 40 to 50 days after vaccination. The receptors were sampled from a man aged 50 to 60 who received an inactivated influenza vaccine.

This clonotype has just a few counts. The chain combines TRBV4-3 with TRBJ2-1; 8 nucleotides match TRBD2. This CDR3 is built from 15 residues. Germline V gives CDR1 LGHNA, CDR2 YSLEER. Losses at the gene ends were 4 bases for V and 7 bases for J; bases not matched to a gene: 9. Here the CDR3 DNA reads TGCGCCAGCAGCCTTGCGGCTAGCGGGTCTAATGAGCAGTTCTTC. This translates into CASSLAASGSNEQFF.

This clonotype turned up a few times. The chain carries TRBV7-9 and TRBJ1-5, with D unresolved. The germline V gene encodes CDR1 SEHNR and CDR2 FQNEAQ (reference sequence). The CDR3 extends over 12 amino acids. The CDR3 bases are TGTGCGAGCGGAGATAGCAATCAGCCCCAGCATTTT. Amino acids: CASGDSNQPQHF. Using reference TRBV7-9 and TRBJ1-5 for the parts outside the CDR3, the full variable domain is DTGVSQNPRHKITKRGQNVTFRCDPISEHNRLYWYRQTLGQGPEFLTYFQNEAQLEKSRLLSDRFSAERPKGSFSTLEIQRTEQGDSAMYLCASGDSNQPQHFGDGTRLSIL.

The rearrangement links TRBV27 to TRBJ2-7; 9 bases align to TRBD1. There are 15 residues in the CDR3. J lost 3 bases, V lost 4 bases, and 7 bases had no gene match. Germline CDR1 and CDR2: MNHEY and SMNVEV (reference sequence). The CDR3 region is CASSSRRGQGYEQYF. DNA of the CDR3: TGTGCCAGCAGTTCCCGCCGGGGACAGGGCTACGAGCAGTACTTC.

A word on this clonotype: This may come from a read error, since a much larger clone is one base off. The chain uses TRBV9 and TRBJ1-3; perhaps TRBD1 as D (5 bases). CDR1 SGDLS and CDR2 YYNGEE come from the germline V gene. Deletions cut 4 bases from V and 0 bases from J, with 11 bases between. CDR3 length: 15 residues. CDR3 nucleotides: TGTGCCAGCAGCCGGGGGAACAGCTCTGGAAACACCATATATTTT. It yields the protein CASSRGNSSGNTIYF.

A remark on this clonotype: Relative to the germline gene, one junction end is altered; a read error may explain this. The chain recombines TRBV7-2 with TRBJ2-4; D may be TRBD1 (6 bases). The CDR3 loop spans 14 amino acids. Germline lookup yields CDR1 SGHTA and CDR2 FQGNSA. The CDR3 nucleotides read TGTGCCAGCAGCTATCTCCTGAGGGACAACATCCAGTACTTC. This encodes CASSYLLRDNIQYF. Variable domain in full (rest from reference TRBV7-2 and TRBJ2-4): GAGVSQSPSNKVTEKGKDVELRCDPISGHTALYWYRQSLGQGLEFLIYFQGNSAPDKSGLPSDRFSAERTGGSVSTLTIQRTQQEDSAVYLCASSYLLRDNIQYFGAGTRLSVL.

This clonotype was counted only a few times. V and J are TRBV7-2 and TRBJ2-2, with D perhaps matching TRBD1 or TRBD2 (5 bases each). Germline V gives CDR1 SGHTA, CDR2 FQGNSA. The CDR3 loop spans 16 amino acids. With 1 base removed from V and 9 bases from J, the gap between germline ends came to 18 bases. Here the CDR3 reads CASSLGSPRGTRELFF. DNA for the CDR3: TGTGCCAGCAGCTTAGGGAGTCCGAGGGGAACACGGGAGCTGTTTTTT.

This clonotype has only a few counts. This chain joins TRBV25-1 and TRBJ1-1; the D is unclear. The V gene's germline CDR1 is MGHDK and CDR2 SYGVNS. Trimming took 4 bases from V and 3 from J, leaving 9 bases between them. The CDR3 has 13 amino acids. The CDR3 sequence is CASSVGQYTEAFF. The CDR3 DNA is TGTGCCAGCAGTGTGGGTCAGTACACTGAAGCTTTCTTT.

This clonotype showed up many times. V gene TRBV5-1 combines with J gene TRBJ2-1; 10 nucleotides align to TRBD2. The V and J ends lost 3 bases and 1 base, in that order; junction bases with no gene match: 4. Germline lookup yields CDR1 SGHRS and CDR2 YFSETQ. The CDR3 is 16 amino acids. CDR3: CASSSAGGVSYNEQFF. Written as DNA, the CDR3 is TGCGCCAGCAGCTCAGCGGGAGGGGTGTCCTACAATGAGCAGTTCTTC.

This chain joins TRBV12-3 or TRBV12-4 and TRBJ2-2; TRBD2 matches at 8 bases. V lost 2 bases and J lost 1; bases outside the gene matches: 3. The CDR3 spans 16 residues. CDR3 DNA: TGTGCCAGCAGTTTATTCGCGGGGGGGAACACCGGGGAGCTGTTTTTT. This gives the protein CASSLFAGGNTGELFF.

The CDR3 nucleotides are TGCGCCAGCAGCCAAGGGACAGGGGGCGAAGGTTCACCCCTCCACTTT. The encoded protein is CASSQGTGGEGSPLHF. The V call is TRBV4-3, the J call TRBJ1-6, with 11 bases that match TRBD1. V shed 1 base, J shed 9 bases, and the junction held 5 bases outside the gene matches. The CDR3 loop spans 16 amino acids. Germline V lookup: CDR1 LGHNA, CDR2 YSLEER.

A few counts support this clonotype. The chain employs TRBV10-3 and TRBJ2-3, with 7 bases matching TRBD1. The CDR3 has 15 amino acids. The germline CDR1 and CDR2 sequences are ENHRY and SYGVKD. Unmatched junction bases numbered 8, after V lost 6 bases and J lost 2 bases. The CDR3 spells CAIRGRDSHTDTQYF. The CDR3 region has the DNA TGTGCCATCAGGGGCCGGGACAGCCACACAGATACGCAGTATTTT.

This clonotype was picked up many times. The V call is TRBV28, the J call TRBJ2-7; no definite D call. The CDR3 runs to 16 residues. V gave up 7 bases and J gave up 0 bases, with 19 bases separating them. The germline V gene encodes CDR1 MDHEN and CDR2 SYDVKM. CDR3 amino acids: CASTQNVGPRSYEQYF. As DNA, the CDR3 is TGTGCCAGCACCCAAAACGTTGGACCCCGCTCCTACGAGCAGTACTTC.